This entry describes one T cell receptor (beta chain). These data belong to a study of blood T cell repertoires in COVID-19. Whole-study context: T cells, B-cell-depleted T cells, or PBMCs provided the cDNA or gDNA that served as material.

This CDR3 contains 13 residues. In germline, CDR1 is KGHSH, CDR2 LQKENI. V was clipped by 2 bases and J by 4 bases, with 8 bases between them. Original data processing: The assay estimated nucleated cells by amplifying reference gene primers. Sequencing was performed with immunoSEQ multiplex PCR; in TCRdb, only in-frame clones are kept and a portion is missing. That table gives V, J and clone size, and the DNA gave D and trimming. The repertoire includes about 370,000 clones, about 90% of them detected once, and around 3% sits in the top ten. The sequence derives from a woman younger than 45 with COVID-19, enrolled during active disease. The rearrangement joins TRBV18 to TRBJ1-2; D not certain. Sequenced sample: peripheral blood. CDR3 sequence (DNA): TGTGCCAGCTCACCAGAAGATAGCTATGGCTACACCTTC. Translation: CASSPEDSYGYTF.